This T cell receptor beta chain emerged from a study of T cells after yellow fever vaccination. Across the study: Each low-cell-number fraction was prepared by means of SMART-Seq v4 Ultra Low Input. General study results and limits: Clonotype sharing between CD4 and CD8 compartments was small.

This clonotype appeared many times. Its target is not known. TCRdb re-derived calls from the 5' RACE reads in MiXCR, one entry per CDR3 protein. The sample consists of some 250,000 distinct CDR3 sequences, approximately 3.6% of them appearing once. Sequencing used PBMCs, obtained 15 days after the yellow fever booster vaccination. The source of this sequence is a man between 18 and 35 years old who received the YFV17D yellow fever vaccine.

In DNA form, the CDR3 reads TGTGCCTGGAGTAAGACAGGCAATCAGCCCCAGCATTTT. Protein product: CAWSKTGNQPQHF. This rearrangement joins TRBV30 to TRBJ1-5, with D possibly matching TRBD1 (5 bases). The V end was cut by 2 bases, the J end by 2 bases, with 7 bases between. Germline-derived CDR1 and CDR2 are GTSNPN and SVGIG (reference sequence). This CDR3 contains 13 residues.